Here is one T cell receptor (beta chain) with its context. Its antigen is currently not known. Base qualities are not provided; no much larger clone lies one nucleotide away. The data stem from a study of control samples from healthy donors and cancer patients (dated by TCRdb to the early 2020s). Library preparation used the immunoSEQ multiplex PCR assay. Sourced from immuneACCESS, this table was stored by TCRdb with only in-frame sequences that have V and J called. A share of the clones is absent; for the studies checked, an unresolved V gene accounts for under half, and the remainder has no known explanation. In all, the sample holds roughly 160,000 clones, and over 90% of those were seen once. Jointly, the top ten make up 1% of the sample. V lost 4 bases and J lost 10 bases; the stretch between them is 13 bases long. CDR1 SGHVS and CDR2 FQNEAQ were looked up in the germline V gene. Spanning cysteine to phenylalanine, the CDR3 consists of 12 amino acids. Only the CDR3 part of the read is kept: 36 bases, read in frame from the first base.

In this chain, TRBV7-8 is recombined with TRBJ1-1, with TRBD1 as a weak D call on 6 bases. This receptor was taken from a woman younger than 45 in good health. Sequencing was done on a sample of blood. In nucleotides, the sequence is TGTGCCAGCAGCTCGAAGACAGGAGGAGCTTTCTTT. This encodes CASSSKTGGAFF.